This TCR beta chain comes out of a study of graft-versus-host responses after intestinal transplantation. About the research overall: Among the recipients, transplants were multivisceral, liver-intestinal, or isolated intestinal. Induction with anti-thymocyte globulin, then tacrolimus and steroids for roughly three years, was given to all recipients. The study's findings and limits: Recipient-marrow GvH clones were detected, some having first appeared in ileum or blood. Circulating GvH clone levels at their peak were associated with HvG declines (early post-transplant).

The assay was immunoSEQ multiplex PCR, and TCRdb's table has in-frame clones only and misses some. Found here are approximately 100,000 clones, 86% of them singletons; the top ten hold approximately 1.4%. A single count supports this clone. The antigen remains unidentified. The germline V gene encodes CDR1 SGHVS and CDR2 FNYEAQ. The CDR3 spans 14 residues. V shed 3 bases and J shed 1 base, with 8 bases lying between them. This chain uses TRBV7-6 with TRBJ2-3; D is unresolved. This specimen consisted of PBMCs, obtained 255 days after intestinal transplant. This sequence originates from a human patient who received an intestinal transplant, so some T cells may come from the graft donor. The CDR3 region is CASSFRGGTDTQYF. The CDR3 coding sequence is TGTGCCAGCAGCTTTAGAGGTGGCACAGATACGCAGTATTTT. The full variable domain, rest sourced from reference TRBV7-6 and TRBJ2-3, is GAGVSQSPRYKVTKRGQDVALRCDPISGHVSLYWYRQALGQGPEFLTYFNYEAQQDKSGLPNDRFSAERPEGSISTLTIQRTEQRDSAMYRCASSFRGGTDTQYFGPGTRLTVL.